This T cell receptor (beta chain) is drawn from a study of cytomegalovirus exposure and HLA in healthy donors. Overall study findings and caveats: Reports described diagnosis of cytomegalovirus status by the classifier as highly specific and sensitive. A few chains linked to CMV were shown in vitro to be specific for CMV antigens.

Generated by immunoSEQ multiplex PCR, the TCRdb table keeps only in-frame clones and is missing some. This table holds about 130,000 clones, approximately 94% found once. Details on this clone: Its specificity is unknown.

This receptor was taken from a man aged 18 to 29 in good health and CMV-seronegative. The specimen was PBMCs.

The CDR3 nucleotides read TGTGCCAGCAGTCGACAGTCCTACGAGCAGTACTTC. Its translation is CASSRQSYEQYF. This sequence joins TRBV28 and TRBJ2-7, with TRBD1 as a possible D gene (5 bases). Deletions cut 5 bases from V and 1 base from J, with 6 bases between. Germline CDR1 MDHEN, CDR2 SYDVKM. This CDR3 has 12 residues.